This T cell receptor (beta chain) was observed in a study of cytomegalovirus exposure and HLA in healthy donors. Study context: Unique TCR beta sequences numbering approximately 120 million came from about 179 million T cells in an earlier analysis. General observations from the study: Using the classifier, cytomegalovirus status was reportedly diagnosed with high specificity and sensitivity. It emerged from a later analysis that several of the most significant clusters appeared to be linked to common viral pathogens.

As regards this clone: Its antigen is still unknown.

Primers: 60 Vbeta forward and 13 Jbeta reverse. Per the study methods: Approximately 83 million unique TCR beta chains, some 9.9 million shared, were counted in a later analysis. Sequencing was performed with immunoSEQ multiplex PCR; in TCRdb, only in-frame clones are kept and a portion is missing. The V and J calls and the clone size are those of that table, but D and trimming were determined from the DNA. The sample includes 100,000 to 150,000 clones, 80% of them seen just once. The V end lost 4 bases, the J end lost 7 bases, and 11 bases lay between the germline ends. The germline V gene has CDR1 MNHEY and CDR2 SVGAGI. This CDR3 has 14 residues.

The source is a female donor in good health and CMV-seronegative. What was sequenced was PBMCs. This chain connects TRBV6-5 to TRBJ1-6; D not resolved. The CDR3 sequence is CASSSPVWNSPLHF. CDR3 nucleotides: TGTGCCAGCAGTTCACCGGTCTGGAATTCACCCCTCCACTTT.